This entry lists 9 T cell receptor beta chains sequenced from one sample in a study of cytomegalovirus exposure and HLA in healthy donors. This PCR relied on a set of 60 Vbeta primers and 13 Jbeta primers. Profiling relied on immunoSEQ multiplex PCR, and the TCRdb table lists in-frame clones only, not all of them. The sample includes about 84,000 clones, less than 80% of them seen just once. What was sequenced was PBMCs. These receptors all stem from a woman aged 40 to 49 in good health and CMV-seropositive.

The gene calls are TRBV6-5 and TRBJ1-5, with D possibly being TRBD1 (5 bases). Germline values: CDR1 MNHEY, CDR2 SVGAGI. V lost 0 bases, J lost 4 bases, and 10 bases lay in between. CDR3 length equals 15 residues. The CDR3, as DNA: TGTGCCAGCAGTTACTCGAATGGGGGGAATCAGCCCCAGCATTTT. As protein: CASSYSNGGNQPQHF.

The gene calls are TRBV4-3 and TRBJ2-7, with 10 bases matching TRBD2. J gave up 3 bases and V 0 bases, and 5 bases lay outside the gene matches. Germline values: CDR1 LGHNA, CDR2 YSLEER. The CDR3 covers 16 residues. The CDR3 spells CASSQEVAGGIYEQYF. As DNA, the CDR3 is TGCGCCAGCAGCCAAGAAGTAGCGGGAGGAATCTACGAGCAGTACTTC.

This chain joins TRBV27 and TRBJ2-5; 13 positions agree with TRBD2. This CDR3 spans 18 amino acids. V lost 4 bases and J lost 7; bases outside the gene matches: 15. Germline V gives CDR1 MNHEY, CDR2 SMNVEV (reference sequence). CDR3 in DNA: TGTGCCAGCAGTTCGACTCACGGGACTAGCGGGAAGGGGGGGACCCAGTACTTC. It codes for CASSSTHGTSGKGGTQYF.

This clone was found a few times. V gene TRBV5-4 combines with J gene TRBJ2-2; 7 positions agree with TRBD2. Germline-derived CDR1 and CDR2 are SGHNT and YYREEE (reference sequence). Losses at the gene ends were 4 bases for V and 6 bases for J; bases not matched to a gene: 9. The CDR3 runs 15 residues. This CDR3 reads CASSRLASGPGELFF. The CDR3 nucleotides read TGTGCCAGCAGCAGACTAGCTTCCGGTCCCGGGGAGCTGTTTTTT.

This sequence joins TRBV11-2 and TRBJ2-7; 7 bases map to TRBD1. The CDR3 consists of 14 residues. CDR1 and CDR2 from the germline V gene are SGHAT and FQNNGV. With 6 bases clipped from V and 5 bases from J, the junction kept 10 bases outside the gene matches. The CDR3: CASSGKGAADEQYF. CDR3 nucleotides: TGTGCCAGCAGTGGTAAGGGGGCTGCAGACGAGCAGTACTTC.

The rearrangement joins TRBV9 to TRBJ2-7, with 7 positions matching TRBD2. Trimming at V came to 4 bases and at J to 4 bases, leaving 8 bases not matched to a gene. The CDR3 contains 14 residues. Germline assignment: CDR1 SGDLS and CDR2 YYNGEE. The CDR3 sequence is CASSTSGNWYEQYF. Here the CDR3 DNA reads TGTGCCAGCAGCACCAGCGGGAATTGGTACGAGCAGTACTTC.

The V gene is TRBV2, the J gene TRBJ2-5; D is perhaps TRBD1 (6 bases). CDR1 is SNHLY, CDR2 FYNNEI, per germline. The CDR3 totals 12 residues. V gave up 10 bases and J gave up 0 bases, with 9 bases separating them. The DNA of the CDR3 is TGTGCCAACCGACAGGACCAAGAGACCCAGTACTTC. Translating gives CANRQDQETQYF. Looking up the rest from reference TRBV2 and TRBJ2-5 gives the full variable domain: EPEVTQTPSHQVTQMGQEVILRCVPISNHLYFYWYRQILGQKVEFLVSFYNNEISEKSEIFDDQFSVERPDGSNFTLKIRSTKLEDSAMYFCANRQDQETQYFGPGTRLLVL.

The V and J genes are TRBV28 and TRBJ2-5; tentatively, D is TRBD2 (6 bases). The germline CDR1 and CDR2 sequences are MDHEN and SYDVKM. V lost 8 bases, J lost 0 bases, and 16 bases lay in between. This CDR3 region has 15 residues. Here the CDR3 reads CASASPRGYQETQYF. As DNA, the CDR3 is TGTGCCAGCGCCTCACCTCGGGGGTACCAAGAGACCCAGTACTTC.

The chain combines TRBV7-9 with TRBJ1-4; unclear D gene. This CDR3 has 14 residues. Between the trimmed V and J ends, which lost 5 bases and 3 bases, there was a span of 10 bases. Germline V gene data show CDR1 as SEHNR and CDR2 as FQNEAQ (reference sequence). CDR3: CASSLYVANEKLFF. For the CDR3, the DNA is TGTGCCAGCAGCCTATACGTGGCTAATGAAAAACTGTTTTTT. Variable domain in full (rest from reference TRBV7-9 and TRBJ1-4): DTGVSQNPRHKITKRGQNVTFRCDPISEHNRLYWYRQTLGQGPEFLTYFQNEAQLEKSRLLSDRFSAERPKGSFSTLEIQRTEQGDSAMYLCASSLYVANEKLFFGSGTQLSVL.